This T cell receptor beta chain derives from a study of cytomegalovirus exposure and HLA in healthy donors. PCR used 60 Vbeta primers and 13 Jbeta primers. Data came from immunoSEQ multiplex PCR; TCRdb stores just in-frame clones and leaves some out. This sample has 120,000 or so clones; 75% to 85% occur once, and the top ten carry roughly 2.5%. Details on this clone: The antigen is undetermined. The sample has other DNA sequences that encode this CDR3 too.

The study's findings and limits: Apart from CMV serostatus, no immune exposure information was available. In a later analysis, the majority of CMV-associated beta chains seemingly showed HLA restriction. Specific recognition of CMV antigens was confirmed in vitro for a few chains (all CMV-associated). Sequencing likely caused a cluster of highly shared sequence variants.

The sequence derives from a man in his thirties or forties in good health and CMV-seronegative. Sample: PBMCs.

The CDR3 loop reads CASSVAGLGSYEQYF. Here the CDR3 DNA reads TGTGCCAGCAGCGTAGCGGGACTAGGGTCCTACGAGCAGTACTTC. The V and J genes are TRBV9 and TRBJ2-7; 8 positions match TRBD2. The CDR3 is 15 amino acids. Germline V CDR1 and CDR2: SGDLS, YYNGEE. The V segment lost 0 bases and the J segment 1 base; nucleotides outside the gene matches: 3.